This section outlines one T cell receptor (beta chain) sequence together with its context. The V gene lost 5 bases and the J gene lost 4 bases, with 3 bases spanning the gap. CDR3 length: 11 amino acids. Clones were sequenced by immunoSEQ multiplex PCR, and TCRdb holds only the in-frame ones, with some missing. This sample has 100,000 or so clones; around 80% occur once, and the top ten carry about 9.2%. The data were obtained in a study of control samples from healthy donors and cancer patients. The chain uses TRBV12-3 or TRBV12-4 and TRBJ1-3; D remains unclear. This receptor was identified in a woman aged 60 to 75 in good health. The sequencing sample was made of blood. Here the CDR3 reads CASSPGNTIYF. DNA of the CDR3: TGTGCCAGCAGTCCAGGAAACACCATATATTTT.